The 18 T cell receptor beta chains listed next were all sequenced from one sample in a study of Ad26.COV2.S vaccination and SARS-CoV-2 variants. The table came from immunoSEQ multiplex PCR; TCRdb's copy has only in-frame clones and leaves some out. Of 440,000 or so clones in the sample, 90% were seen once. Specified treatment: around 19 received Ad26.COV2.S at low or high dose, single or two shots; 5 received placebo; per-sample allocation not given. At day 63 after the first vaccine or placebo injection, samples were drawn. The specimen was peripheral blood, collected in a trial of Ad26.COV2.S vaccine versus placebo. The receptors stem from a person between 18 and 60 years old who received the Ad26.COV2.S COVID-19 vaccine or a placebo.

The rearrangement links TRBV30 to TRBJ1-6; 7 nucleotides line up with TRBD1. This CDR3 spans 13 amino acids. The germline V gene encodes CDR1 GTSNPN and CDR2 SVGIG (reference sequence). The J segment lost 7 bases and the V segment lost 4 bases, leaving 4 bases of the junction unmatched. Here the CDR3 reads CAWTDRRNSPLHF. Here the CDR3 DNA reads TGTGCCTGGACGGACAGGAGAAATTCACCCCTCCACTTT. Combining the CDR3 with reference TRBV30 and TRBJ1-6 gives the whole variable domain SQTIHQWPATLVQPVGSPLSLECTVEGTSNPNLYWYRQAAGRGLQLLFYSVGIGQISSEVPQNLSASRPQDRQFILSSKKLLLSDSGFYLCAWTDRRNSPLHFGNGTRLTVT.

V usage is TRBV21-1 and J usage is TRBJ1-5; the D call in the table, TRBD1, was not verified against the DNA. TRBV21-1 is a pseudogene segment. The CDR3 has 19 residues. CDR3 residues: CASSKKAEDRGRSNQPQHF. The CDR3 bases are TGTGCCAGCAGCAAAAAGGCGGAGGACAGGGGACGGAGCAATCAGCCCCAGCATTTT.

This clone appeared once. V usage is TRBV13 and J usage is TRBJ2-5; the match to TRBD1 covers 7 bases. The CDR3 loop spans 12 amino acids. V dropped 8 bases and J dropped 2; count of bases not matched to a gene: 2. Per germline, CDR1 PRHDT and CDR2 FYEKMQ (reference sequence). DNA of the CDR3: TGTGCCAGCTCGGGACAGCAAGAGACCCAGTACTTC. Its protein is CASSGQQETQYF.

The chain recombines TRBV4-2 with TRBJ1-4; 9 bases fit TRBD1. This CDR3 has 16 residues. Looked up from germline, CDR1 is LGHNA and CDR2 is YNFKEQ. Trimming removed 2 bases from V and 1 base from J; junction bases left unmatched: 2. The CDR3 DNA is TGTGCCAGCAGCCAACTGACAGGGGGAACTAATGAAAAACTGTTTTTT. Protein: CASSQLTGGTNEKLFF.

The rearrangement uses TRBV7-9 and TRBJ1-6; D possibly corresponds to TRBD1 (5 bases). The CDR3 is made up of 14 amino acids. Germline V gene sequence: CDR1 SEHNR, CDR2 FQNEAQ (reference sequence). V lost 0 bases and J 8 bases, leaving 8 bases between the germline ends. The CDR3 spells CASSLAAGYSPLHF. DNA of the CDR3: TGTGCCAGCAGCTTAGCGGCAGGGTATTCACCCCTCCACTTT. The entire variable domain, with the rest obtained from reference TRBV7-9 and TRBJ1-6, is as follows: DTGVSQNPRHKITKRGQNVTFRCDPISEHNRLYWYRQTLGQGPEFLTYFQNEAQLEKSRLLSDRFSAERPKGSFSTLEIQRTEQGDSAMYLCASSLAAGYSPLHFGNGTRLTVT.

This chain uses TRBV30 with TRBJ1-4; D remains unclear. The V gene lost 2 bases and the J gene lost 12 bases, with 16 bases spanning the gap. CDR1 and CDR2 from the germline V gene are GTSNPN and SVGIG (reference sequence). CDR3 length equals 13 residues. The DNA for the CDR3 is TGTGCCTGGAGTTATGACGGAGATCGTGAACTGTTTTTT. Encoded protein: CAWSYDGDRELFF. Supplemented by reference TRBV30 and TRBJ1-4, the full variable domain reads SQTIHQWPATLVQPVGSPLSLECTVEGTSNPNLYWYRQAAGRGLQLLFYSVGIGQISSEVPQNLSASRPQDRQFILSSKKLLLSDSGFYLCAWSYDGDRELFFGSGTQLSVL.

This clone was observed a few times. The chain links TRBV2 to TRBJ2-7; 8 bases map to TRBD2. This CDR3 is built from 13 residues. V lost 8 bases and J lost 2; bases outside the gene matches: 5. CDR1 and CDR2 from the germline V gene are SNHLY and FYNNEI. CDR3 DNA sequence: TGTGCCAGCGCTACTAGCGGAGCCTACGAGCAGTACTTC. The encoded protein is CASATSGAYEQYF.

The rearrangement joins TRBV6-6 to TRBJ2-1; 9 bases line up with TRBD2. Trimming at V came to 4 bases and at J to 5 bases, leaving 3 bases not matched to a gene. There are 14 residues in the CDR3. Germline CDR1 reads MNHNY; CDR2 reads SVGAGI (reference sequence). CDR3 amino acids: CASSFSGRNNEQFF. Here the CDR3 DNA reads TGTGCCAGCAGTTTTAGCGGGAGAAACAATGAGCAGTTCTTC.

There are many counts of this clone. The same CDR3 is also encoded by other DNA sequences in this sample. V and J are TRBV2 and TRBJ2-7; weak D call: TRBD2 (5 bases). Germline V gene sequence: CDR1 SNHLY, CDR2 FYNNEI. The CDR3 extends over 12 amino acids. Between the trimmed V and J ends, which lost 8 bases and 3 bases, there was a span of 11 bases. The CDR3 nucleotides are TGTGCCAGCGGAGGACTGAGCTACGAGCAGTACTTC. It is translated as CASGGLSYEQYF.

This rearrangement joins TRBV18 to TRBJ1-6, with TRBD1 matching 11 bases. The CDR3 runs to 13 residues. Germline V gives CDR1 KGHSH, CDR2 LQKENI. The V gene end was trimmed by 8 bases and the J gene end by 10 bases; junction bases not matched to a gene: 4. The CDR3 spells CASTWDRGSPLHF. DNA for the CDR3: TGTGCCAGCACCTGGGACAGGGGGTCACCCCTCCACTTT.

This rearrangement joins TRBV19 to TRBJ1-2; maybe TRBD1 (6 bases). V dropped 6 bases and J dropped 2 bases, with 16 bases sitting between them. CDR3 length: 15 amino acids. Germline assignment: CDR1 LNHDA and CDR2 SQIVND (reference sequence). CDR3 sequence reads: CASSLRGAGNYGYTF. DNA of the CDR3: TGTGCCAGTAGCCTGAGGGGGGCCGGGAACTATGGCTACACCTTC.

This clone was seen once. The CDR3 protein is CASSPLGLAGANTGELFF. In nucleotides, the CDR3 is TGTGCCAGCAGCCCTTTGGGGCTAGCGGGTGCGAACACCGGGGAGCTGTTTTTT. The chain has TRBV3-1 (or the pseudogene TRBV3-2) and TRBJ2-2, with 8 positions matching TRBD2. This CDR3 contains 18 residues. The V gene's germline CDR1 is LGHDT and CDR2 YNNKEL (reference sequence). Trimming cost V 4 bases and J 0 bases; bases outside gene matches: 10.

The table lists this clone with a few counts. This chain connects TRBV5-5 to TRBJ2-2; D call uncertain. Germline V CDR1 and CDR2: SGHKS, YYEKEE (reference sequence). Trimming stripped 0 bases from V and 5 bases from J, with 8 bases between. The CDR3 consists of 14 residues. CDR3 nucleotide sequence: TGTGCCAGCAGCTTGGTTCCGCGAACCGGGGAGCTGTTTTTT. It yields the protein CASSLVPRTGELFF.

The chain uses TRBV9 and TRBJ1-2; D gene unclear. Trimming stripped 0 bases from V and 7 bases from J, with 13 bases between. The CDR3 length is 14 residues. The germline V gene has CDR1 SGDLS and CDR2 YYNGEE. CDR3 sequence (DNA): TGTGCCAGCAGCGTAGGGCCCTCATCCTCTGGCTACACCTTC. Translating it yields CASSVGPSSSGYTF. Together with reference TRBV9 and TRBJ1-2, the CDR3 gives the full variable domain: DSGVTQTPKHLITATGQRVTLRCSPRSGDLSVYWYQQSLDQGLQFLIQYYNGEERAKGNILERFSAQQFPDLHSELNLSSLELGDSALYFCASSVGPSSSGYTFGSGTRLTVV.

This chain uses TRBV5-6 with TRBJ2-3, with 8 bases identical to TRBD1. This CDR3 is 16 amino acids long. J was trimmed by 1 base and V by 3 bases; bases with no gene match: 7. CDR1 is SGHDT and CDR2 is YYEEEE in the germline V gene. The CDR3 sequence is CASSYSGGQGTDTQYF. The CDR3 DNA reads as TGTGCCAGCAGCTATTCAGGGGGCCAAGGCACAGATACGCAGTATTTT.

The chain joins TRBV10-1 to TRBJ1-2; 9 nucleotides align to TRBD1. Per germline, CDR1 WNHNN and CDR2 SYGVQD (reference sequence). V shed 8 bases and J 3 bases; nucleotides not matched to a gene: 13. CDR3 length: 16 amino acids. CDR3 coding DNA: TGCGCCAGCGGCCGGATCCCCGGGACAGGGCACTATGGCTACACCTTC. Translating gives CASGRIPGTGHYGYTF.

The chain joins TRBV28 to TRBJ1-3; D is ambiguous. Trimming took 2 bases from V and 2 from J, leaving 10 bases between them. Germline V gives CDR1 MDHEN, CDR2 SYDVKM. There are 15 residues in the CDR3. CDR3 in DNA: TGTGCCAGCAGTTTACCAAGGGAGACTGGAAACACCATATATTTT. Its translation: CASSLPRETGNTIYF.

The V and J genes are TRBV27 and TRBJ2-4, with 7 bases identical to TRBD2. The CDR3 spans 14 residues. Germline assignment: CDR1 MNHEY and CDR2 SMNVEV (reference sequence). The V segment lost 7 bases and the J segment 4 bases; nucleotides outside the gene matches: 7. As DNA, the CDR3 is TGTGCCAGCACCTCTGGGGGGGGGAAAAACATTCAGTACTTC. Protein sequence: CASTSGGGKNIQYF.